This T cell receptor beta chain was sequenced for a study of OX40 agonist ivuxolimab in advanced cancers. General notes on the study: Ivuxolimab was a fully human IgG2 agonistic monoclonal antibody targeting the costimulatory receptor OX40 (CD134). Partial responses occurred in three dose-escalation patients, of whom one had hepatocellular carcinoma and two had cutaneous melanoma. Intravenous ivuxolimab was administered to patients every 2 weeks at six dose levels: 0.01, 0.1, 0.3, 1.5, 3 and 10 mg/kg. Among the approximately 50 dose-escalation patients, around 20 had hepatocellular carcinoma, 15 or so melanoma, 9 renal cell carcinoma and 9 head and neck cancer. Patients were allowed to have had prior anti-PD-1, anti-PD-L1 or anti-CTLA-4 therapy, and approximately 37% of the dose-escalation patients had been treated with checkpoint inhibitors. The paper describes the monotherapy dose-escalation part (N = 52 patients) of the phase I trial of ivuxolimab. In the dose-escalation cohort, 70% to 85% of patients were male, and the mean age was around 60 years with a range of roughly 20 to 80. Peripheral TCRbeta sequencing aimed to test whether ivuxolimab altered TCR sequence diversity and caused clonal T-cell expansion. General conclusions and limits of the study: Low levels of normalized T-cell clonal expansion were also shown by some nonresponding patients. On average, CD8+ T cells showed more expanded clones than CD4+ T cells after ivuxolimab. The antigen specificity of the peripheral T cells that underwent clonal expansion was not determined. In partial responders in the 0.1-3.0 mg/kg groups, normalized peripheral clonal expansion was found to be among the lowest, especially among CD8+ T cells. At doses from 0.1 to 3.0 mg/kg, clonal expansion was seen in both CD4+ and CD8+ blood T cells between baseline and week 6.

The cysteine opens and the phenylalanine closes a CDR3 of 16 amino acids. The retained sequence is limited to the CDR3, 48 bases, with the frame set at the first base. At the junction V is shortened by 6 bases and J by 2 bases; bases outside the gene matches: 9. CDR1 and CDR2 (SEHNR, FQNEAQ) derive from the germline V gene (reference sequence). Genomic DNA was isolated from the sorted cells so that the TCRbeta CDR3 region could be sequenced. The immunoSEQ Assay was used for sequencing of TCRbeta CDR3 regions. TCRdb took this table from immuneACCESS and kept in-frame rearrangements with V and J called. Such tables lack part of the clones; where checked against another copy, unresolved V genes explain under half of the gap, and the rest is unexplained. The sample table lists around 20,000 clones, 90% of them with a count of one. The ten biggest clones cover about half of the sample. Patients with a history of autoimmune disease or receiving systemic immunosuppression were excluded from the trial. Peripheral blood for TCR sequencing was collected from all dose cohorts at baseline, on cycle 4 day 1, and on cycle 7 day 1. Samples came from an open-label, multicenter, first-in-human phase I dose-escalation trial of ivuxolimab. Adults with locally advanced or metastatic melanoma, renal cell, hepatocellular, or head and neck squamous cell carcinoma were enrolled in the trial. CD4+ and CD8+ T cells were sorted separately from peripheral blood before TCR sequencing.

Comment on this clone: Its specific antigen is unknown. No qualities accompany the bases; no much larger clone lies one base away.

This sequence originates from an adult with an advanced solid tumor such as melanoma, head and neck, liver or kidney cancer. This material consisted of CD4+ or CD8+ T cells sorted from blood, taken in a trial of the OX40 agonist ivuxolimab. Recombination linked TRBV7-9 to TRBJ2-1; 8 bases in the middle match TRBD2. The nucleotide sequence reads TGTGCCAGCAGGGGGCCAGCGGGAGAACCCTACAATGAGCAGTTCTTC. This sequence encodes CASRGPAGEPYNEQFF.